This T cell receptor (beta chain) is drawn from a study of post-analysis software for immune sequencing data. Study information: Patients had relapsing-remitting, secondary progressive or progressive-relapsing multiple sclerosis; some lacked subtype.

Unique molecular identifiers tagged the TCR beta cDNA libraries. Once roughly 0.9 to 11 million T cells were used, a few hundred thousand cDNA molecules resulted. MiXCR, applied by TCRdb to the PCR reads, yields one record per CDR3 protein. The sample contains about 460,000 distinct CDR3 sequences, over 35% of which appear only once. This clonotype was observed a few times. Its antigen is not identified. Germline CDR1 is MDHEN and CDR2 is SYDVKM. CDR3 size: 14 residues. Trimming pared 3 bases from V and 5 bases from J, leaving 11 bases between. Regarding the study as a whole: TRBV segments more frequent in patients than in controls numbered roughly 5 and included TRBV5-6, TRBV5-1 and TRBV20-1. Controls' normalized Chao1 diversity significantly exceeded that of multiple sclerosis patients. The authors found that F measure strongly co-clustered same-batch samples.

Sequencing used blood. The receptor was isolated from a girl aged 10 to 17 with multiple sclerosis. The chain joins TRBV28 to TRBJ2-4, with D perhaps matching TRBD2 (5 bases). The CDR3 region is CASSFGGTQNIQYF. The CDR3 DNA follows: TGTGCCAGCAGTTTTGGAGGAACCCAAAACATTCAGTACTTC. Filled out from reference TRBV28 and TRBJ2-4, the complete variable domain reads DVKVTQSSRYLVKRTGEKVFLECVQDMDHENMFWYRQDPGLGLRLIYFSYDVKMKEKGDIPEGYSVSREKKERFSLILESASTNQTSMYLCASSFGGTQNIQYFGAGTRLSVL.